The rows below give T cell receptor beta chains drawn from one sample of a study of identical twins. A single record per CDR3 protein comes from TCRdb applying MiXCR to the 5' RACE reads. The sample contains 1.5 million to 2 million distinct CDR3 sequences, less than 35% of which appear only once. Sequenced input: cord blood. Receptors were obtained from a newborn girl in good health. Each CDR3 is given with its conserved first and last residue. D genes are given only for firm matches. Rows may omit the clone size; those that give it use once, few, many or a size class.

v_call,j_call,d_call,clone_size,cdr3_aa,cdr3_nt
TRBV20-1,TRBJ2-3,TRBD2,few,CSGASGVSTDTQYF,TGCAGTGGGGCTAGCGGGGTTAGCACAGATACGCAGTATTTT
TRBV5-1,TRBJ1-2,-,many,CASSFERVGLNYGYTF,TGCGCCAGCAGCTTCGAACGGGTTGGACTCAACTATGGCTACACCTTC
TRBV28,TRBJ2-7,TRBD1,many,CASSFLPGQGSYEQYF,TGTGCCAGCAGTTTTCTACCGGGACAGGGCTCCTACGAGCAGTACTTC
TRBV5-1,TRBJ2-5,TRBD2,-,CASRNQRGYQETQYF,TGCGCCAGCAGGAACCAGCGGGGGTACCAAGAGACCCAGTACTTC
TRBV19,TRBJ2-3,TRBD1,-,CASSQGQVITDTQYF,TGTGCCAGTAGCCAGGGACAGGTGATCACAGATACGCAGTATTTT
TRBV13,TRBJ2-7,-,once,CASSSLWGRSYNEQYF,TGTGCCAGCAGCTCCCTTTGGGGGAGGTCCTACAATGAGCAGTACTTC
TRBV28,TRBJ2-7,-,many,CASSLSAGSSYEQYF,TGTGCCAGCAGTTTATCGGCAGGGAGCTCCTACGAGCAGTACTTC
TRBV5-6,TRBJ2-5,TRBD2,few,CASSLLAGGDAETQYF,TGTGCCAGCAGCTTACTAGCGGGGGGGGACGCAGAGACCCAGTACTTC
TRBV7-8,TRBJ2-5,-,-,CAGSLALAETQYF,TGTGCCGGCAGCTTAGCACTAGCAGAGACCCAGTACTTC
TRBV7-9,TRBJ2-5,-,few,CASSSGADRKETQYF,TGTGCCAGCAGCTCAGGGGCAGATCGCAAAGAGACCCAGTACTTC
TRBV20-1,TRBJ2-1,TRBD2,-,CSARGQRELNEQFF,TGCAGTGCTAGGGGGCAGCGGGAGTTGAATGAGCAGTTCTTC
TRBV9,TRBJ2-1,TRBD2,-,CASSVGTSPPEQFF,TGTGCCAGCAGCGTAGGGACTAGCCCGCCGGAGCAGTTCTTC
TRBV6-1,TRBJ1-6,-,-,CASSEEAGRGPLHF,TGTGCCAGCAGTGAAGAGGCGGGGCGAGGACCCCTCCACTTT
TRBV11-2,TRBJ2-3,-,few,CASAGQQTDTQYF,TGTGCCAGCGCGGGACAACAAACAGATACGCAGTATTTT
TRBV5-1,TRBJ2-5,-,few,CASSHRQQETQYF,TGCGCCAGCAGCCATAGACAACAAGAGACCCAGTACTTC
TRBV6-6,TRBJ2-7,TRBD2,-,CASRPSGTLYEQYF,TGTGCCAGCAGGCCTAGCGGGACCCTCTACGAGCAGTACTTC
TRBV3-1,TRBJ2-1,TRBD1,-,CASSLIGQGWFF,TGTGCCAGCAGCCTAATCGGACAGGGGTGGTTCTTC
TRBV5-1,TRBJ1-6,-,few,CASSLEAAPNSPLHF,TGCGCCAGCAGCTTGGAGGCAGCGCCTAATTCACCCCTCCACTTT
TRBV7-6,TRBJ1-2,-,few,CASSSTQSYGYTF,TGTGCCAGCAGCTCCACACAGAGCTATGGCTACACCTTC
TRBV6-5,TRBJ2-2,TRBD1,few,CASGTELNTGELFF,TGTGCCAGTGGGACAGAGCTTAACACCGGGGAGCTGTTTTTT
TRBV7-8,TRBJ2-1,-,-,CASSFKSASYNEQFF,TGTGCCAGCAGCTTTAAGAGCGCGTCCTACAATGAGCAGTTCTTC
TRBV29-1,TRBJ1-5,-,few,CSAQGPNQPQHF,TGCAGCGCCCAGGGGCCTAATCAGCCCCAGCATTTT
TRBV13,TRBJ1-1,-,-,CASSLGGRIMNTEAFF,TGTGCCAGCAGCTTAGGGGGACGGATCATGAACACTGAAGCTTTCTTT
TRBV4-2,TRBJ1-6,-,many,CASSHRDNSPLHF,TGTGCCAGCAGCCACAGGGATAATTCACCCCTCCACTTT
TRBV20-1,TRBJ1-2,-,few,CSARGLRGYYGYTF,TGCAGTGCTAGGGGACTCAGGGGTTACTATGGCTACACCTTC
TRBV27,TRBJ2-5,-,-,CASSLGPGFATQYF,TGTGCCAGCAGTCTGGGACCAGGTTTTGCGACCCAGTACTTC
TRBV28,TRBJ2-2,-,few,CASSPPAGIFTGELFF,TGTGCCAGCAGCCCACCGGCCGGGATTTTCACCGGGGAGCTGTTTTTT
TRBV28,TRBJ2-7,-,few,CASSPNSGIPTYNEQYF,TGTGCCAGCAGTCCTAATAGCGGAATCCCAACCTACAATGAGCAGTACTTC
TRBV20-1,TRBJ2-7,-,few,CSARRPGVSYEQYF,TGCAGTGCTAGACGGCCAGGGGTCTCCTACGAGCAGTACTTC
TRBV11-2,TRBJ1-1,-,few,CASRDLQGPNTEAFF,TGTGCCAGCAGAGACTTACAGGGTCCCAACACTGAAGCTTTCTTT
TRBV5-1,TRBJ2-7,-,few,CASSRRLPGPLRGEQYF,TGCGCCAGCAGCCGGAGACTACCGGGACCTCTAAGGGGGGAGCAGTACTTC
TRBV28,TRBJ2-7,-,-,CASSTRDISYEQYF,TGTGCCAGCAGTACCCGGGACATCTCCTACGAGCAGTACTTC
TRBV2,TRBJ1-6,TRBD1,-,CASRGQGARNGYYNSPLHF,TGTGCCAGCAGAGGACAGGGGGCGAGAAACGGCTACTATAATTCACCCCTCCACTTT
TRBV7-6,TRBJ2-5,-,-,CASSSPLKVPVAEQYF,TGTGCCAGCAGCTCTCCTCTGAAGGTCCCGGTCGCTGAGCAGTACTTC
TRBV11-1,TRBJ2-5,-,-,CASSFYRELNEQYF,TGTGCCAGCAGCTTTTATCGGGAGCTGAATGAGCAGTACTTC
TRBV28,TRBJ2-7,-,-,CASTFWADSYEQYF,TGTGCCAGCACGTTCTGGGCGGACTCCTACGAGCAGTACTTC
TRBV5-4,TRBJ1-1,TRBD1,once,CASSRRDRLNTEAFF,TGTGCCAGCAGCCGACGGGACAGGCTGAACACTGAAGCTTTCTTT
TRBV7-9,TRBJ2-3,-,few,CAISLAPIRDTSTDTQYF,TGTGCCATCAGCTTAGCCCCCATCCGGGACACCTCCACAGATACGCAGTATTTT
TRBV7-2,TRBJ1-5,TRBD1,-,CASSRGTGTYQPQHF,TGTGCCAGCAGCCGAGGGACAGGGACGTATCAGCCCCAGCATTTT
TRBV10-3,TRBJ1-2,-,-,CAISEYGSNYGYTF,TGTGCCATCAGTGAGTACGGGAGTAACTATGGCTACACCTTC
TRBV20-1,TRBJ2-7,TRBD2,once,CSARDLRASGASYEQYF,TGCAGTGCTAGAGATCTTAGGGCTAGCGGGGCATCCTACGAGCAGTACTTC
TRBV7-9,TRBJ2-3,TRBD2,-,CASSLWGLAPTDTQYF,TGTGCCAGCAGCTTATGGGGACTAGCGCCCACAGATACGCAGTATTTT
TRBV20-1,TRBJ1-2,-,few,CSANETPGLGHGYTF,TGCAGTGCCAACGAGACACCCGGACTAGGCCATGGCTACACCTTC
TRBV3-1,TRBJ1-5,-,-,CASSQDRTANQPQHF,TGTGCCAGCAGCCAAGATAGGACTGCCAATCAGCCCCAGCATTTT
TRBV12-3/TRBV12-4,TRBJ2-3,-,few,CASSPPHLLQGRFTDTQYF,TGTGCCAGCAGCCCTCCACACCTATTACAGGGGAGGTTCACAGATACGCAGTATTTT
TRBV6-1,TRBJ2-5,-,-,CASSEGLGLQETQYF,TGTGCCAGCAGTGAAGGGTTGGGGTTGCAAGAGACCCAGTACTTC
TRBV10-3,TRBJ1-4,-,few,CAISRDGNEKLFF,TGTGCCATCAGCCGGGACGGTAATGAAAAACTGTTTTTT
TRBV27,TRBJ2-7,-,-,CASSLAGRGSSYEQYF,TGTGCCAGCAGTTTGGCGGGGAGAGGGAGCTCCTACGAGCAGTACTTC
TRBV4-2,TRBJ2-3,TRBD2,many,CASSRGLAGSTDTQYF,TGTGCCAGCAGCCGCGGACTAGCGGGGAGCACAGATACGCAGTATTTT